This TCR beta chain stems from a study of cytomegalovirus exposure and HLA in healthy donors. V lost 0 bases and J 8 bases, leaving 19 bases between the germline ends. CDR3 length: 16 residues. Per germline, CDR1 LGHNA and CDR2 YSLEER. The study's findings and limits: It was taken for granted in presence/absence analyses that sequencing depth across donors was roughly uniform. Previous analysis showed most TCR beta V segments were productive about 90% or about 30% of the time. Beyond CMV serostatus, there was no information to go on about immune exposure. Exclusion as indistinguishable affected some V segments, including TRBV6-2 and TRBV6-3.

Comments on this clone: Its antigen is unidentified.

The PCR used 60 Vbeta and 13 Jbeta primers. Produced via immunoSEQ multiplex PCR; TCRdb's table is partial and in-frame only. The data show approximately 190,000 clones, roughly an eighth seen once. The genes are TRBV4-3 and TRBJ1-2; D gene unclear. The sequenced sample consisted of PBMCs. The receptor was isolated from a man between 50 and 59 years old in good health and CMV-seropositive. CDR3 in amino acids: CASSQDSGRSSGGYTF. As DNA, the CDR3 is TGCGCCAGCAGCCAAGATAGCGGACGGTCTTCGGGAGGCTACACCTTC.